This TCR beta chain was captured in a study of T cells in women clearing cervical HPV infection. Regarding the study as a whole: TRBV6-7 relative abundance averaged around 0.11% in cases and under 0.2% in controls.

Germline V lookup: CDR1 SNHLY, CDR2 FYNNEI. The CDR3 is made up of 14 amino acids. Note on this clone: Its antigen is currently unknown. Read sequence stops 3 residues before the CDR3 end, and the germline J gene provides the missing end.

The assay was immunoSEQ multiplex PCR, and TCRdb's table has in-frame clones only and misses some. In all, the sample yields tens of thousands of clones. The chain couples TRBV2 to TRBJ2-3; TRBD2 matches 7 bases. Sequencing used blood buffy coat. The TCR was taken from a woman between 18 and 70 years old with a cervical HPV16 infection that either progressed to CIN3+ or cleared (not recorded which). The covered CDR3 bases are TGTGCCAGCAGTGTAACGGGGGAGGGCGGCGCG. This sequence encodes CASSVTGEGGA. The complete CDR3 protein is CASSVTGEGGAQYF.